The present T cell receptor (beta chain) was sequenced within a study of cytomegalovirus exposure and HLA in healthy donors. General observations from the study: TCR beta V segments were, for the most part, productive about 87% or about 30% of the time in an earlier analysis. TCR beta chains numbering more than 150 were designated cytomegalovirus-associated. Researchers left out some V segments, among them TRBV6-2 and TRBV6-3, as indistinguishable.

For this clone: The antigen is undetermined.

The PCR ran on 60 Vbeta and 13 Jbeta primers. Generated by immunoSEQ multiplex PCR, the TCRdb table keeps only in-frame clones and is missing some. Of under 200,000 clones listed, around 62% are singletons. Germline V gene lookup returns CDR1 SGHRS and CDR2 YFSETQ. The V end lost 4 bases, the J end lost 2 bases, and 10 bases lay between the germline ends. This CDR3 comprises 15 residues. The specimen sequenced was PBMCs. The receptor comes from a man aged 40-50 years in good health and CMV-seronegative. V usage is TRBV5-1 and J usage is TRBJ2-6; tentatively, D is TRBD1 (6 bases). The CDR3 region is CASSENRAGANVLTF. The DNA for the CDR3 is TGCGCCAGCAGCGAAAACAGGGCTGGGGCCAACGTCCTGACTTTC.